This T cell receptor beta chain was retrieved from a study of T cell changes during pregnancy in multiple sclerosis. Measured with immunoSEQ multiplex PCR; TCRdb has only the in-frame clones, and not every one. Found here are about 24,000 clones, about nine tenths of them singletons; the top ten hold around 8%. CDR1 SNHLY and CDR2 FYNNEI come from the germline V gene. The CDR3 is made up of 12 amino acids. V gave up 7 bases and J gave up 8 bases, with 12 bases separating them. The receptor comes from a female donor in good health, enrolled as a control in a pregnancy study. The source was CD8+ T cells from peripheral blood mononuclear cells, collected in the first trimester of pregnancy. The chain joins TRBV2 to TRBJ2-1; no firm D call. The CDR3 here is CASIGRWDEQFF. CDR3 sequence (DNA): TGTGCCAGCATCGGCAGGTGGGATGAGCAGTTCTTC.